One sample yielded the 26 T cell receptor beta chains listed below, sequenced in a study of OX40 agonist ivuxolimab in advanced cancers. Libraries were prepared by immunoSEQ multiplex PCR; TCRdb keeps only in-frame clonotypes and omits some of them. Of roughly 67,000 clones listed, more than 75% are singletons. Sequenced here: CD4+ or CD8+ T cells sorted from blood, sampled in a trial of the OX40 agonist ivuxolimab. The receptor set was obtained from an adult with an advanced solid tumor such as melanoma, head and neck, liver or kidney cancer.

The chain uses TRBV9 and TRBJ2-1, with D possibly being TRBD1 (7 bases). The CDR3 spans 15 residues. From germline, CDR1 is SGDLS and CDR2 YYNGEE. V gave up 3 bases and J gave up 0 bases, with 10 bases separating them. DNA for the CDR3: TGTGCCAGCAGCGCAGGGGGGAGCTCCTACAATGAGCAGTTCTTC. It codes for CASSAGGSSYNEQFF.

The CDR3 reads CASSRGQGSGNTIYF. The CDR3 DNA reads TGTGCCAGCAGCAGAGGACAGGGTTCTGGAAACACCATATATTTT. This chain uses TRBV7-8 with TRBJ1-3; 8 bases agree with TRBD1. With V trimmed by 5 bases and J by 1 base, 4 bases remained unmatched. This CDR3 spans 15 amino acids. The V gene's germline CDR1 is SGHVS and CDR2 FQNEAQ.

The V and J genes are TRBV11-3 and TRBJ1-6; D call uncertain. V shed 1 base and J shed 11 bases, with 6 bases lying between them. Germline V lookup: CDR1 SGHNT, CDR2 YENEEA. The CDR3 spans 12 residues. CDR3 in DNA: TGTGCCAGCAGCTTAGCAGCCCCACCCCTCCACTTT. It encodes CASSLAAPPLHF. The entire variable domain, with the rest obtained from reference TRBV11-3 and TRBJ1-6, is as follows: EAGVVQSPRYKIIEKKQPVAFWCNPISGHNTLYWYLQNLGQGPELLIRYENEEAVDDSQLPKDRFSAERLKGVDSTLKIQPAELGDSAVYLCASSLAAPPLHFGNGTRLTVT.

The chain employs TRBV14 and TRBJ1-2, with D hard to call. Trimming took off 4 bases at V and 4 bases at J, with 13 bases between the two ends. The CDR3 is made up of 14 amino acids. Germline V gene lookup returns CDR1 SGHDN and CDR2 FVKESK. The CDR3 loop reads CASSRWTAGYGYTF. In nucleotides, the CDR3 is TGTGCCAGCAGCCGGTGGACCGCCGGCTATGGCTACACCTTC.

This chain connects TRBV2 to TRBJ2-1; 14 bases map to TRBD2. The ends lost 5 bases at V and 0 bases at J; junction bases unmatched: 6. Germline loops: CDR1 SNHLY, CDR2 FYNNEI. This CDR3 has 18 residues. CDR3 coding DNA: TGTGCCAGCAGTCGGACTAGCGGGAGGAGGCTCTCCTACAATGAGCAGTTCTTC. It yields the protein CASSRTSGRRLSYNEQFF. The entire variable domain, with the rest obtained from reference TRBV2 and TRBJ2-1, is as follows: EPEVTQTPSHQVTQMGQEVILRCVPISNHLYFYWYRQILGQKVEFLVSFYNNEISEKSEIFDDQFSVERPDGSNFTLKIRSTKLEDSAMYFCASSRTSGRRLSYNEQFFGPGTRLTVL.

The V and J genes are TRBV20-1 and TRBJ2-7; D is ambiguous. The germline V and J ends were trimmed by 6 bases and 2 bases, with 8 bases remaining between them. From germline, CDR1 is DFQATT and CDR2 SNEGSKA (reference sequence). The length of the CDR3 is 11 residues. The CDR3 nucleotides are TGCAGTGCCCTAGGAGCCTACGAGCAGTACTTC. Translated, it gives CSALGAYEQYF.

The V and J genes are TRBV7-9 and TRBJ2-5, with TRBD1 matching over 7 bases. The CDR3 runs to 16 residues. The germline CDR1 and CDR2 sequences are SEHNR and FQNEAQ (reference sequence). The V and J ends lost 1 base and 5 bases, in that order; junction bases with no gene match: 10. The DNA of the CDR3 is TGTGCCAGCAGCTTAGTAGCAGACAGGGCGACGGAGACCCAGTACTTC. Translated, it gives CASSLVADRATETQYF.

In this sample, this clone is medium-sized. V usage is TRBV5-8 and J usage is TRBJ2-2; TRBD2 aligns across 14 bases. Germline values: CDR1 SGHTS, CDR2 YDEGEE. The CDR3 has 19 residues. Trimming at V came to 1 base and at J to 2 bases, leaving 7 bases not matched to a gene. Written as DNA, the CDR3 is TGTGCCAGCAGCTTGAGGGGACTAGCGGGAGCGGGAAACACCGGGGAGCTGTTTTTT. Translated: CASSLRGLAGAGNTGELFF.

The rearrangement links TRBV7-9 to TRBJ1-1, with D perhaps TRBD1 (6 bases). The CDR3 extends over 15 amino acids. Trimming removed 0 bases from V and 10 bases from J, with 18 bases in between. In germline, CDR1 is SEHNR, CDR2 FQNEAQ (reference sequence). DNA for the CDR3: TGTGCCAGCAGCTTAGCAGTCTGGACAGCAAGAGGAGCTTTCTTT. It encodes CASSLAVWTARGAFF.

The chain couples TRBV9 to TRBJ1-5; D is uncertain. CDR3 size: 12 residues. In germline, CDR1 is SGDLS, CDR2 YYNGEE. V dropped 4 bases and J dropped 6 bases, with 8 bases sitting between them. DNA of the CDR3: TGTGCCAGCAGCCGGGGAGGTCAGCCCCAGCATTTT. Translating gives CASSRGGQPQHF.

CDR3 coding DNA: TGTGCCAGTAGTTCGGCCCGAAGCGGGACAGGGTTCGGTTCACCCCTCCACTTT. Translated: CASSSARSGTGFGSPLHF. The chain employs TRBV19 and TRBJ1-6; TRBD1 aligns across 9 bases. Germline CDR1 reads LNHDA; CDR2 reads SQIVND (reference sequence). The CDR3 length is 18 residues. V lost 5 bases, J lost 9 bases, and 17 bases stayed unmatched.

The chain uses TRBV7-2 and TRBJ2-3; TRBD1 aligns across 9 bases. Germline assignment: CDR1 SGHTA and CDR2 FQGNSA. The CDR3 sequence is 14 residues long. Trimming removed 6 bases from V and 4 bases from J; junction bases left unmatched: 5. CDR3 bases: TGTGCCAGCAGTCGGGACAGGGAGGCAGATACGCAGTATTTT. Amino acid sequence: CASSRDREADTQYF.

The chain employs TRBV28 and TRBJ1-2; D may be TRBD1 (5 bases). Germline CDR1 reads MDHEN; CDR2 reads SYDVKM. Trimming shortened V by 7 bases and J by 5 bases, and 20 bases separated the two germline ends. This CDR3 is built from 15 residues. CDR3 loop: CASNSPTGAIYGYTF. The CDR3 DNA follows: TGTGCCAGCAACTCTCCTACTGGGGCGATATATGGCTACACCTTC.

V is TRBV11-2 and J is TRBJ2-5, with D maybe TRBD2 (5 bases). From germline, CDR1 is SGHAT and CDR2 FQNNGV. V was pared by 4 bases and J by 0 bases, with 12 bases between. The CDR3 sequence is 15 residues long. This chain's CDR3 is CASSYFPGNQETQYF. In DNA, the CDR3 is TGTGCCAGCAGCTACTTCCCGGGAAACCAAGAGACCCAGTACTTC.

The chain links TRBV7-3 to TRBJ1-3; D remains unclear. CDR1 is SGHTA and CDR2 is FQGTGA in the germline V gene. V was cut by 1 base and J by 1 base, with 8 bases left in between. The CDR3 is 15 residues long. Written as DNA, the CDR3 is TGTGCCAGCAGCTTAAGATCCGGGTCTGGAAACACCATATATTTT. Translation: CASSLRSGSGNTIYF.

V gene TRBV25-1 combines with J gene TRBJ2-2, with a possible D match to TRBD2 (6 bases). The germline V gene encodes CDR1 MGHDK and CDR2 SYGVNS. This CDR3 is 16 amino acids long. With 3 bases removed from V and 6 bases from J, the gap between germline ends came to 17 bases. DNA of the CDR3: TGTGCCAGCAGTGATCCCACCAGGGAGGAGGCCGGGGAGCTGTTTTTT. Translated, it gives CASSDPTREEAGELFF.

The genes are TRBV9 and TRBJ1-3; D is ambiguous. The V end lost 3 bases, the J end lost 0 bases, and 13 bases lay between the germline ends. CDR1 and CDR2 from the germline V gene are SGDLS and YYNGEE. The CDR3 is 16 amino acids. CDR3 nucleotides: TGTGCCAGCAGCGCCTCATGGGCAAGCTCTGGAAACACCATATATTTT. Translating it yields CASSASWASSGNTIYF.

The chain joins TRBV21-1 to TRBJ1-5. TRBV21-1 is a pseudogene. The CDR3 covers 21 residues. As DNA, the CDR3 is TGTGCCAGCAGCAAAGTGCGGGTCAATGGGGGTAGAGCCAGGGACAATCAGCCCCAGCATTTT. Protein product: CASSKVRVNGGRARDNQPQHF.

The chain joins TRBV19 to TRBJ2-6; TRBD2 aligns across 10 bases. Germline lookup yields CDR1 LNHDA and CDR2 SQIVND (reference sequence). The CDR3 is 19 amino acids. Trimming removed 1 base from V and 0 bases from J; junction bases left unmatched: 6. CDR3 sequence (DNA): TGTGCCAGTAGTATAGTAGGGACTAGCGTAGTCTCTGGGGCCAACGTCCTGACTTTC. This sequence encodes CASSIVGTSVVSGANVLTF. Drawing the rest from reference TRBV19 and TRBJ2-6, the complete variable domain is DGGITQSPKYLFRKEGQNVTLSCEQNLNHDAMYWYRQDPGQGLRLIYYSQIVNDFQKGDIAEGYSVSREKKESFPLTVTSAQKNPTAFYLCASSIVGTSVVSGANVLTFGAGSRLTVL.

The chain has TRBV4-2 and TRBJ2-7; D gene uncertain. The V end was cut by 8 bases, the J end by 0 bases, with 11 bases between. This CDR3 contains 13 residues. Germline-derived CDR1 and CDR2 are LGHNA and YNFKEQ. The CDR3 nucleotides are TGTGCCAGCCGGGCCGCTTCCTCCTACGAGCAGTACTTC. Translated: CASRAASSYEQYF.

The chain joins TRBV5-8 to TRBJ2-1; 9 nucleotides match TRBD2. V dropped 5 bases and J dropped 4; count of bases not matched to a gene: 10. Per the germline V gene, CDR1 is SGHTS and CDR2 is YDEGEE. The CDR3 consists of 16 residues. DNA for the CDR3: TGTGCCAGCAGGCCCCCTTTTCTAGCGGGATACAATGAGCAGTTCTTC. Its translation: CASRPPFLAGYNEQFF.

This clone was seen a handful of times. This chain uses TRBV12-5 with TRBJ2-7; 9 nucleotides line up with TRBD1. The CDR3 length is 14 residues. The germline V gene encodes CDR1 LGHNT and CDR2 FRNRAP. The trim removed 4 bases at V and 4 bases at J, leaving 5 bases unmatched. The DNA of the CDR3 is TGTGCTAGTGGTTCGACAGGGGGTCTATACGAGCAGTACTTC. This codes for CASGSTGGLYEQYF.

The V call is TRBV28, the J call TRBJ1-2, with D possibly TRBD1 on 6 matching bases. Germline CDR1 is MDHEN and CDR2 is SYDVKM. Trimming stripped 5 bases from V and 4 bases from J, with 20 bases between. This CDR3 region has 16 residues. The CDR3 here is CASSRGTSTDFYGYTF. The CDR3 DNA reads TGTGCCAGCAGTAGGGGGACGTCAACCGATTTCTATGGCTACACCTTC.

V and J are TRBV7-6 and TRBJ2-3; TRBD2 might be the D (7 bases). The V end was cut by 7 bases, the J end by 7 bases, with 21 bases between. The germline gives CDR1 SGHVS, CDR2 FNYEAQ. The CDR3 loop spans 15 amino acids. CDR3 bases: TGTGCCAGCACCTCTGGAGGGGGGGGAAAGAATACGCAGTATTTT. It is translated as CASTSGGGGKNTQYF.

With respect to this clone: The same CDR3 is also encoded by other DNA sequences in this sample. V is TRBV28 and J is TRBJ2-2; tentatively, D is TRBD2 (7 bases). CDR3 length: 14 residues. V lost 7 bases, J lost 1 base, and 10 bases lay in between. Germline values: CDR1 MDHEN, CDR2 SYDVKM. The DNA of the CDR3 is TGTGCCAGCAAGGGGGGGCAGAACACCGGGGAGCTGTTTTTT. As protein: CASKGGQNTGELFF.

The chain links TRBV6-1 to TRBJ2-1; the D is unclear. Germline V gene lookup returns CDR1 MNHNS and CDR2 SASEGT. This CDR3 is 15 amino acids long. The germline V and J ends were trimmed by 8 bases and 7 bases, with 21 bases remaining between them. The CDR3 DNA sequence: TGTGCCAGCGGGCCGGATCCGAAAGGGAATAATGAGCAGTTCTTC. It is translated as CASGPDPKGNNEQFF.